The TCR beta chain described here comes from a study of a mutant IDH1 vaccine in newly diagnosed glioma (dated by TCRdb to the early 2020s). In terms of the full investigation: Across visits V03 through V10, patients got a total of eight vaccinations, given in weeks 1, 3, 5, 7, 11, 15, 19 and 23. Peripheral blood samples were drawn at six visits, namely V03 (baseline), V05, V07, V10, V12 and V13. For exploratory analyses, about two dozen treated patients had longitudinal TCRB deep sequencing done wherever samples were available. Of the roughly 34 treated patients, around 62% were male and about 38% were female, and the mean age was approximately 40 years. Vaccination began 4-6 weeks after radiotherapy alone, or alongside temozolomide cycles in the chemotherapy-containing groups. Before enrollment, most patients had been given radiochemotherapy with temozolomide as standard therapy, while the rest had received either radiotherapy alone or temozolomide alone.

The receptor library was made with the immunoSEQ multiplex PCR assay. Rearranged TCR beta chain sequences were amplified using the hsTCRB Kit according to the manufacturer's protocol. TCRB libraries were sequenced on an Illumina MiSeq. For the original study's pipeline: The proprietary platform of the kit vendor was used for demultiplexing, trimming and gene mapping. TCRdb limited this immuneACCESS table to in-frame rearrangements with V and J called. A share of clones is missing; checked studies link under half to unresolved V genes, and the rest is unexplained. V, J and clone size were drawn from that table, and D and trimming were deduced from the DNA. The sample table shows some 64,000 clones, and roughly 80% are seen once. Clones ranked in the top ten supply around 8.3% of the sample. In the germline V gene, CDR1 corresponds to SGHAT and CDR2 to FQNNGV. Counted from cysteine to phenylalanine, this CDR3 has 15 amino acids. Only the CDR3 part of the read is kept: 45 bases, read in frame from the first base. Between the V and J ends, shortened by 4 bases and 12 bases respectively, the junction contains 24 bases.

The sample's time point label, decoded: week 11, during vaccination. Each vaccine dose was 300 ug of a 20-mer mutant IDH1 peptide in Montanide, given subcutaneously with topical imiquimod. All donors had newly diagnosed IDH1-mutant astrocytomas of WHO grade 3 or 4 that showed loss of nuclear ATRX. The samples were drawn from NOA16, a multicentre, single-arm, open-label phase I trial in Germany that tested a mutant IDH1 peptide vaccine in humans for the first time. Genomic DNA for TCRB sequencing was extracted from EDTA blood using the DNeasy Blood and Tissue Kit. The investigation overall reported the following: Changes in the top peripheral T cell clonotypes picked up by TCRB sequencing did not appear to be linked to pseudoprogression. Immune responses induced by the vaccine were seen in over 80% of patients across multiple MHC alleles. Availability determined which PBMC samples were chosen for TCRB deep sequencing. The authors noted that analyses of patient blood samples could not be reproduced because of sample limitations.

The table lists this clone with a few counts. It has no known antigen specificity. Per-base quality was not reported, and no clone a single base away is much larger than it. The TCR comes from a woman in her 50s with glioma. Sequencing used PBMCs, obtained from a glioma patient whose treatment included an IDH1 peptide vaccine. This receptor chain uses TRBV11-2 and TRBJ1-1; no D gene call is confident. The CDR3 protein is CASSSVDVPSLAPFF. The DNA sequence follows: TGTGCCAGCAGCTCGGTGGACGTGCCCTCCCTGGCGCCTTTCTTT.